This T cell receptor delta chain was documented in a study of gammadelta T cells in human blood. TCRdb reanalyzed the RT-PCR reads using CATT. The repertoire consists of about 1,000 delta-chain clones, with 5.5% to 7.5% occurring once and the leading ten covering 9% to 9.5%. Trimming took off 0 bases at V and 0 bases at J, with 15 bases between the two ends. Germline V gene lookup returns CDR1 TSESDYY and CDR2 QEAYKQQN. The CDR3 sequence is 17 residues long. Only a few counts were recorded for this clone. Its antigen is currently unknown. TCRdb assigns this DNA the protein of a much larger clone, which departs from its translation at residue 10; this likely reflects a read error, and the protein shown comes from translating the DNA. Whole-study findings and limits: Right after birth, innate γδ T cells reportedly expanded polyclonally after microbial exposure.

This chain joins TRAV38-2/DV8 and TRDJ1; D is undetermined. The sequencing sample was made of non-Vgamma9Vdelta2 gamma-delta T cells from infant blood. This sequence was found in a human donor. In DNA, the CDR3 is TGTGCTTATAGGAGCGCGAAACCCCTTGTGTACACCGATAAACTCATCTTT. Amino acid sequence: CAYRSAKPLVYTDKLIF.